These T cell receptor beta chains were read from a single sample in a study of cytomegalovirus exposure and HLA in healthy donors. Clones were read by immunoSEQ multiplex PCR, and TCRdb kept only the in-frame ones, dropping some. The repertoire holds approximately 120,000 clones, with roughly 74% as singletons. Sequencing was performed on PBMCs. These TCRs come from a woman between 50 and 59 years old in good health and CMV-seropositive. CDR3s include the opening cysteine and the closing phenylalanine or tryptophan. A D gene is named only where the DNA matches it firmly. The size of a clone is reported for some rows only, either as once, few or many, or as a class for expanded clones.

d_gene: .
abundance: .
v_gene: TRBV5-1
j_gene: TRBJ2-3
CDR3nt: TGCGCCAGCAGCTTGGGATTAGGGGTAGATACGCAGTATTTT
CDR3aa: CASSLGLGVDTQYF

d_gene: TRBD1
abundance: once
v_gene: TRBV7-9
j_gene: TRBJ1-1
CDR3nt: TGTGCCAGCAGCTTGGACAGGGCGACCAACACTGAAGCTTTCTTT
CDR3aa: CASSLDRATNTEAFF

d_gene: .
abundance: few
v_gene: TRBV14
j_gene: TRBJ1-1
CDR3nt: TGTGCCAGCAGCCAAGTATTAGACAGAACAAACACTGAAGCTTTCTTT
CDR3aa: CASSQVLDRTNTEAFF

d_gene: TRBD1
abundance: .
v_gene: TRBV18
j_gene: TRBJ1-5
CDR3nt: TGTGCCAGCTCACCACCCGGACAGGGGGGGGTCCAGCCCCAGCATTTT
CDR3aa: CASSPPGQGGVQPQHF

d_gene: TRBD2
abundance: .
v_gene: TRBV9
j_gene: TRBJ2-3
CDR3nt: TGTGCCAGCAGCCTCAGAGACCTGACTAGCGGGGGGAGCACAGATACGCAGTATTTT
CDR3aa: CASSLRDLTSGGSTDTQYF

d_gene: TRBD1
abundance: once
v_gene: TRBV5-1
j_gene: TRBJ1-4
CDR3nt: TGCGCCAGCAGCCAGGGACAGGGGGGAGATGAAAAACTGTTTTTT
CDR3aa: CASSQGQGGDEKLFF

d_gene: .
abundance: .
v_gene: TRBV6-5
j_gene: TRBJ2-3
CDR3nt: TGTGCCAGCAGTTACAACAGGGGCACAGATACGCAGTATTTT
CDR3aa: CASSYNRGTDTQYF

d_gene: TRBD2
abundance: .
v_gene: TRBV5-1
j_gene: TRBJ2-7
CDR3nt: TGCGCCAGCAGCTTTGGTCTTAGCGGGGGGGGGACGTACTTC
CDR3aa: CASSFGLSGGGTYF

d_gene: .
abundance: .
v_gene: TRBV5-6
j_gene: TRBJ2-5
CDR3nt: TGTGCCAGCAGCATAGCACAAGAGACCCAGTACTTC
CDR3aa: CASSIAQETQYF

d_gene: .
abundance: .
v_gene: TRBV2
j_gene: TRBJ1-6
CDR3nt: TGTGCCAGCAGTGAGCTGGGGGCGAGATATTCACCCCTCCACTTT
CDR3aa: CASSELGARYSPLHF

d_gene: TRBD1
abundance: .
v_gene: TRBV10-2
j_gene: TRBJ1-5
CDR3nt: TGCGCCAGCGCCCAAGACAGGGATCAGCCCCAGCATTTT
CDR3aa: CASAQDRDQPQHF